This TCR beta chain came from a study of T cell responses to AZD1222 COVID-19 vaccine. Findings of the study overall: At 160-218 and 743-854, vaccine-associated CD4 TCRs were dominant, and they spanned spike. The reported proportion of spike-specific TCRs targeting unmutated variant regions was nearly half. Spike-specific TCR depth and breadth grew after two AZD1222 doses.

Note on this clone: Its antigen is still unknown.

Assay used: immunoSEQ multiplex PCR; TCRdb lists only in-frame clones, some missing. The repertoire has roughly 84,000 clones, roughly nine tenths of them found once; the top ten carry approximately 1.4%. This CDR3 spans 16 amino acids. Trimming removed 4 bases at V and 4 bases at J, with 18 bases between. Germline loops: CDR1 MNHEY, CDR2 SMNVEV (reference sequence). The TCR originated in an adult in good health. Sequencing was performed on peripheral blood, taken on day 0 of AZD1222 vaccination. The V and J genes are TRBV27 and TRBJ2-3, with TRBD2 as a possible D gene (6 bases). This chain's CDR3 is CASSSVYRGGSDTQYF. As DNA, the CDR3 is TGTGCCAGCAGTTCGGTCTATCGGGGAGGCTCAGATACGCAGTATTTT.